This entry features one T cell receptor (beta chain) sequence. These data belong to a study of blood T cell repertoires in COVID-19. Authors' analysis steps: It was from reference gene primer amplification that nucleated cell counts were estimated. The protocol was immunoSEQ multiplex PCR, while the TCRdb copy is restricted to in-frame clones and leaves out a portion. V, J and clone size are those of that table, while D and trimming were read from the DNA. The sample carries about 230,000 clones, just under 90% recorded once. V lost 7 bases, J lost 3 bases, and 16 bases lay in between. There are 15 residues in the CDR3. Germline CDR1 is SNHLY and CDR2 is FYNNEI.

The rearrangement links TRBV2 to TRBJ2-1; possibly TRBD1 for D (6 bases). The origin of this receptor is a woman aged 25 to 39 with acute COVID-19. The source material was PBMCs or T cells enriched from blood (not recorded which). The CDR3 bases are TGTGCCAGCAACCCCACGGTACAGGGCTACAATGAGCAGTTCTTC. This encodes CASNPTVQGYNEQFF.